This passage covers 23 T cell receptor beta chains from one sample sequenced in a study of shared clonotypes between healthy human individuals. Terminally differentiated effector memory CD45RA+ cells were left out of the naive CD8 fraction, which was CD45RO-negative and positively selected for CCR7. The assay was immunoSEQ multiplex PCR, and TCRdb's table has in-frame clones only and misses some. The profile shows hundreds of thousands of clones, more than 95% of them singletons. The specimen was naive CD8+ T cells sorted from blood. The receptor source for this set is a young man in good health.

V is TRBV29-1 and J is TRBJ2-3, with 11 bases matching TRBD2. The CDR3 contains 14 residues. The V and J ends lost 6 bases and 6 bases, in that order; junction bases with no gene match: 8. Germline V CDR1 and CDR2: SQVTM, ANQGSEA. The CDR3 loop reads CSVALAGAPDTQYF. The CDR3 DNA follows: TGCAGCGTCGCACTAGCGGGAGCACCGGATACGCAGTATTTT.

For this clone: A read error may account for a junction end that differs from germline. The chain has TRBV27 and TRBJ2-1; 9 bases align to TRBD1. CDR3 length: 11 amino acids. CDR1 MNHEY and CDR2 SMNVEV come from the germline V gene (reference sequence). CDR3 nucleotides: TGTGCCAGCAGTTTCGGGACAGGGCTGCTCTTC. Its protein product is CASSFGTGLLF.

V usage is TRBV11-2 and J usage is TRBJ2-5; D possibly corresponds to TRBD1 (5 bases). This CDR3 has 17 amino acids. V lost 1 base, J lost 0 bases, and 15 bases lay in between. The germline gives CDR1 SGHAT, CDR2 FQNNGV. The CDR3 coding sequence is TGTGCCAGCAGCTTAGTAACCTCGGCAGGGAACCAAGAGACCCAGTACTTC. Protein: CASSLVTSAGNQETQYF. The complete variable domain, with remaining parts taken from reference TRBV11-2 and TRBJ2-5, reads EAGVAQSPRYKIIEKRQSVAFWCNPISGHATLYWYQQILGQGPKLLIQFQNNGVVDDSQLPKDRFSAERLKGVDSTLKIQPAKLEDSAVYLCASSLVTSAGNQETQYFGPGTRLLVL.

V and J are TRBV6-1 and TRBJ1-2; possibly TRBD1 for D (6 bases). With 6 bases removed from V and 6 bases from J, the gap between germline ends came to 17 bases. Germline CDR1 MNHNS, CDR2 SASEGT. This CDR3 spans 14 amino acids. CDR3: CASSDRRIFDGYTF. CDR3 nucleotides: TGTGCCAGCAGCGACAGGAGGATATTCGATGGCTACACCTTC.

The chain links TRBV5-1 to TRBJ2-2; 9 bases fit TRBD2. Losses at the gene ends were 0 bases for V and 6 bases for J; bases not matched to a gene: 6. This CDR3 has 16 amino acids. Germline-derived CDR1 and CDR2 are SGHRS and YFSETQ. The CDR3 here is CASSLGSGLAPGELFF. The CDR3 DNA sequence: TGCGCCAGCAGCTTGGGGTCGGGACTAGCCCCCGGGGAGCTGTTTTTT.

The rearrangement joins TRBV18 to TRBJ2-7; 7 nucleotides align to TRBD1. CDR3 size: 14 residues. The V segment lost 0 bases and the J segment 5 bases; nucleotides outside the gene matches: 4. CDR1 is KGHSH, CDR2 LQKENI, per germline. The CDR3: CASSPPRQGDEQYF. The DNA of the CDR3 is TGTGCCAGCTCACCACCACGACAGGGCGACGAGCAGTACTTC.

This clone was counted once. The CDR3 coding sequence is TGTGCCAGCAGCCCTTTTCGTAACAATGAGCAGTTCTTC. It specifies CASSPFRNNEQFF. V is TRBV14 and J is TRBJ2-1; D is ambiguous. V lost 4 bases, J lost 5 bases, and 9 bases lay in between. The length of the CDR3 is 13 residues. Per the germline V gene, CDR1 is SGHDN and CDR2 is FVKESK.

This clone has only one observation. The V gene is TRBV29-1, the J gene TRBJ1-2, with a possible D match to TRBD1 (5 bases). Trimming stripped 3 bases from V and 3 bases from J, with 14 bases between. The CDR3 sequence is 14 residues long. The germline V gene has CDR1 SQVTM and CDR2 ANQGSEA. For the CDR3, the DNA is TGCAGCGTTGAGCCTGTAGGGGATTACTATGGCTACACCTTC. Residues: CSVEPVGDYYGYTF.

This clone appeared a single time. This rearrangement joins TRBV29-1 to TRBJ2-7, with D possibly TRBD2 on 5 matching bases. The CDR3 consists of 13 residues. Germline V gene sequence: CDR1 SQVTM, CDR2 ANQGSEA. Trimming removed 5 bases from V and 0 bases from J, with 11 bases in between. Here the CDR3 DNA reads TGCAGCGTTTTGGGAGAGAGCTCCTACGAGCAGTACTTC. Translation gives CSVLGESSYEQYF.

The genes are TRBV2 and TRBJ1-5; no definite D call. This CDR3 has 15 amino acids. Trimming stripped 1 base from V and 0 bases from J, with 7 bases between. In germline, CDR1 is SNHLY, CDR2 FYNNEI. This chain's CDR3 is CASSEGLHSNQPQHF. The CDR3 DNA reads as TGTGCCAGCAGTGAAGGCCTCCATAGCAATCAGCCCCAGCATTTT.

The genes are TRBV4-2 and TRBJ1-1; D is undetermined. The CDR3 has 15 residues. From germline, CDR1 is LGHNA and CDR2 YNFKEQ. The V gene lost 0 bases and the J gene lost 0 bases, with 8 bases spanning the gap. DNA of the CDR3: TGTGCCAGCAGCCAAGATCGCGGATTGAACACTGAAGCTTTCTTT. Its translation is CASSQDRGLNTEAFF.

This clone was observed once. CDR3 DNA sequence: TGTGCCAGCAGCTCCCCCGACAGGGGGCGTGCCAAAAACATTCAGTACTTC. Residues: CASSSPDRGRAKNIQYF. The chain is built from TRBV7-9 and TRBJ2-4; 10 positions match TRBD1. Germline V lookup: CDR1 SEHNR, CDR2 FQNEAQ (reference sequence). CDR3 size: 17 residues. V dropped 4 bases and J dropped 1; count of bases not matched to a gene: 7. The complete variable domain, with remaining parts taken from reference TRBV7-9 and TRBJ2-4, reads DTGVSQNPRHKITKRGQNVTFRCDPISEHNRLYWYRQTLGQGPEFLTYFQNEAQLEKSRLLSDRFSAERPKGSFSTLEIQRTEQGDSAMYLCASSSPDRGRAKNIQYFGAGTRLSVL.

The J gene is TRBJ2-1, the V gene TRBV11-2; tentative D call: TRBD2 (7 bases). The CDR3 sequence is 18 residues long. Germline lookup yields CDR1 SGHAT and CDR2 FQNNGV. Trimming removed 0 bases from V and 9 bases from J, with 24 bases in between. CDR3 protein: CASSLDPASGGEGGEQFF. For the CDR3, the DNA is TGTGCCAGCAGCTTAGATCCGGCTAGCGGAGGTGAGGGGGGTGAGCAGTTCTTC.

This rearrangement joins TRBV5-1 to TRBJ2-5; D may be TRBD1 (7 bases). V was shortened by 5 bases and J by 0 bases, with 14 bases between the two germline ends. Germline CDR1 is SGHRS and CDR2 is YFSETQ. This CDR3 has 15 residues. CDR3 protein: CASSTGEEYQETQYF. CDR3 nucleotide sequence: TGCGCCAGCAGTACAGGGGAGGAATACCAAGAGACCCAGTACTTC. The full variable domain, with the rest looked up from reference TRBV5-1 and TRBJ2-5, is KAGVTQTPRYLIKTRGQQVTLSCSPISGHRSVSWYQQTPGQGLQFLFEYFSETQRNKGNFPGRFSGRQFSNSRSEMNVSTLELGDSALYLCASSTGEEYQETQYFGPGTRLLVL.

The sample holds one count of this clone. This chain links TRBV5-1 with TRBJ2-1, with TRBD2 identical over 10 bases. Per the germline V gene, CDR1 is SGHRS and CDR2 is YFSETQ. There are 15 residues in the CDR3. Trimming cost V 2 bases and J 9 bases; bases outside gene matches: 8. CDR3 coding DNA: TGCGCCAGCAGCTTTTATCAGCGGGAGGGGGGTGAGCAGTTCTTC. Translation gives CASSFYQREGGEQFF.

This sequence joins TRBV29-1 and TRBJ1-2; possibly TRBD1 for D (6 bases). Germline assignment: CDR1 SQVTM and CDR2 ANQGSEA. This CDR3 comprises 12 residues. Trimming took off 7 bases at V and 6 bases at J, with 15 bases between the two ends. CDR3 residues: CSEGPGANGYTF. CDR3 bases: TGCAGCGAAGGTCCGGGGGCGAATGGCTACACCTTC. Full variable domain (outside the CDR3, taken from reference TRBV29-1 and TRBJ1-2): SAVISQKPSRDICQRGTSLTIQCQVDSQVTMMFWYRQQPGQSLTLIATANQGSEATYESGFVIDKFPISRPNLTFSTLTVSNMSPEDSSIYLCSEGPGANGYTFGSGTRLTVV.

In DNA form, the CDR3 reads TGTGCCAGCAAGCCCCGACAGGGCCGAGGTACCGGGGAGCTGTTTTTT. Translated, it gives CASKPRQGRGTGELFF. This rearrangement joins TRBV7-6 to TRBJ2-2; 7 bases map to TRBD1. The V and J ends lost 7 bases and 5 bases, in that order; junction bases with no gene match: 13. The CDR3 consists of 16 residues. Germline loops: CDR1 SGHVS, CDR2 FNYEAQ. The full variable domain, completed using reference TRBV7-6 and TRBJ2-2, is GAGVSQSPRYKVTKRGQDVALRCDPISGHVSLYWYRQALGQGPEFLTYFNYEAQQDKSGLPNDRFSAERPEGSISTLTIQRTEQRDSAMYRCASKPRQGRGTGELFFGEGSRLTVL.

The CDR3 nucleotides are TGCGCCAGCAGTGAGTCTAGCGGGAGTTCCTACAATGAGCAGTTCTTC. This translates into CASSESSGSSYNEQFF. The V call is TRBV10-1, the J call TRBJ2-1, with 9 bases that match TRBD2. Trimming at V came to 0 bases and at J to 1 base, leaving 1 base not matched to a gene. This CDR3 is built from 16 residues. CDR1 WNHNN and CDR2 SYGVQD come from the germline V gene (reference sequence).

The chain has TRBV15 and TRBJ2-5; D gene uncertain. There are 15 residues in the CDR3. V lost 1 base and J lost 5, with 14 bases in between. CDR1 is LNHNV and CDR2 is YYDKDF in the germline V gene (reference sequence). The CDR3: CATSRAPSNQETQYF. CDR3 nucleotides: TGTGCCACCAGCAGAGCTCCTAGTAATCAGGAGACCCAGTACTTC.

In DNA form, the CDR3 reads TGTGCCAGCAGTTTGGGACAGGAGTCCTACGAGCAGTACTTC. It yields the protein CASSLGQESYEQYF. This sequence joins TRBV27 and TRBJ2-7; 8 bases fit TRBD1. The germline CDR1 and CDR2 sequences are MNHEY and SMNVEV (reference sequence). The CDR3 sequence is 14 residues long. V gave up 3 bases and J gave up 1 base; unmatched junction bases: 2.

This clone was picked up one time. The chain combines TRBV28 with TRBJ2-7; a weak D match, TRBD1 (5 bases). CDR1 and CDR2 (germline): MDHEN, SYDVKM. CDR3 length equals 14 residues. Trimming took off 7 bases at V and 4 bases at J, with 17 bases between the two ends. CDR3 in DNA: TGTGCCAGCAAGGGGATCCCCAGGGCGTACGAGCAGTACTTC. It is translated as CASKGIPRAYEQYF. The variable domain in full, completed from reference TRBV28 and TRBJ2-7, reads DVKVTQSSRYLVKRTGEKVFLECVQDMDHENMFWYRQDPGLGLRLIYFSYDVKMKEKGDIPEGYSVSREKKERFSLILESASTNQTSMYLCASKGIPRAYEQYFGPGTRLTVT.

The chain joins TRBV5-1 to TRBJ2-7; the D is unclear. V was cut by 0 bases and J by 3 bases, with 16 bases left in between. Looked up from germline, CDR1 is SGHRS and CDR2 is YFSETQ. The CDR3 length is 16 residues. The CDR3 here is CASSLGAAPDLYEQYF. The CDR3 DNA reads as TGCGCCAGCAGCTTGGGGGCAGCGCCAGACCTCTACGAGCAGTACTTC.

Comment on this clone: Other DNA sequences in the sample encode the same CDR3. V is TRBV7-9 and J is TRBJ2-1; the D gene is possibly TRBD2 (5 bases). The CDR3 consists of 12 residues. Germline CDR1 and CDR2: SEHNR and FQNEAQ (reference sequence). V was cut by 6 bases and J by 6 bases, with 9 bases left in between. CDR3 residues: CASRLGSNEQFF. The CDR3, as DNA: TGTGCCAGCAGACTAGGGTCCAATGAGCAGTTCTTC.